A selection of T cell receptor beta chains follows, all from one sample in a study of T cell responses to AZD1222 COVID-19 vaccine. Generated by immunoSEQ multiplex PCR, the TCRdb table keeps only in-frame clones and is missing some. The table includes about 180,000 clones, just over 85% detected once. Sequenced material: peripheral blood, taken on day 0 of AZD1222 vaccination. The receptors here all came from an adult in good health. Both conserved end residues are part of each CDR3. D genes are given only for firm matches. Clone size appears in some rows only: once, few, many, or a class for an expanded clone.

TRBV19	-	TRBD1	TRBJ2-2	CASSIPGTGRTGELFF	TGTGCCAGTAGTATCCCCGGGACAGGGAGGACCGGGGAGCTGTTTTTT
TRBV9	-	TRBD2	TRBJ2-7	CASSLGGLAGDEQYF	TGTGCCAGCAGCCTAGGTGGGTTAGCGGGGGACGAGCAGTACTTC
TRBV10-3	-	-	TRBJ1-4	CAISESGGQWAANEKLFF	TGTGCCATCAGTGAGTCTGGCGGGCAGTGGGCGGCTAATGAAAAACTGTTTTTT
TRBV9	-	TRBD1	TRBJ1-2	CASSGTGIYGYTF	TGTGCCAGCAGCGGGACAGGGATCTATGGCTACACCTTC
TRBV20-1	few	-	TRBJ2-1	CSASSRGRGNEQFF	TGCAGTGCTAGTTCGAGGGGCAGGGGAAATGAGCAGTTCTTC
TRBV5-1	few	-	TRBJ1-3	CASQAPGVEGNTIYF	TGCGCCAGCCAGGCCCCGGGGGTTGAGGGAAACACCATATATTTT
TRBV29-1	-	-	TRBJ2-1	CSVEERRGPYNEQFF	TGCAGCGTTGAAGAACGACGGGGTCCCTACAATGAGCAGTTCTTC
TRBV2	-	TRBD1	TRBJ2-5	CASSEARGQGATQYF	TGTGCCAGCAGTGAAGCGCGGGGACAGGGGGCGACCCAGTACTTC
TRBV6-5	few	-	TRBJ2-7	CASTPVNRYEQYF	TGTGCCAGCACCCCAGTCAATAGGTACGAGCAGTACTTC
TRBV2	-	TRBD1	TRBJ1-3	CASSLQGGNTIYF	TGTGCCAGCAGTTTACAGGGGGGAAACACCATATATTTT
TRBV14	-	TRBD1	TRBJ1-6	CASRGTGGNSPLHF	TGTGCCAGCAGAGGGACAGGGGGGAATTCACCCCTCCACTTT
TRBV6-5	-	TRBD1	TRBJ1-2	CASRSDRAPHYGYTF	TGTGCCAGCAGATCCGACAGGGCTCCCCACTATGGCTACACCTTC
TRBV7-3	-	-	TRBJ2-4	CASSLNGMQNIQYF	TGTGCCAGCAGCTTGAACGGGATGCAAAACATTCAGTACTTC
TRBV4-1	once	TRBD1	TRBJ2-2	CASSQRTGVTGELFF	TGCGCCAGCAGCCAGAGAACAGGGGTCACCGGGGAGCTGTTTTTT
TRBV5-8	-	TRBD1	TRBJ1-5	CASSGGDRGDQPQHF	TGTGCCAGCAGCGGGGGGGACAGGGGAGATCAGCCCCAGCATTTT
TRBV5-1	-	TRBD1	TRBJ1-3	CASSLLTGANGNTIYF	TGCGCCAGCAGCTTGTTGACAGGGGCTAATGGAAACACCATATATTTT
TRBV4-2	few	-	TRBJ2-5	CASSQEGGETQYF	TGTGCCAGCAGCCAAGAGGGGGGAGAGACCCAGTACTTC
TRBV28	-	-	TRBJ1-3	CASSGAEAFSGNTIYF	TGTGCCAGCAGTGGGGCGGAGGCTTTCTCTGGAAACACCATATATTTT
TRBV28	-	-	TRBJ2-5	CASSWLRQETQYF	TGTGCCAGCAGTTGGTTGAGGCAAGAGACCCAGTACTTC
TRBV3-1/TRBV3-2	few	-	TRBJ2-2	CASSRSQGTGELFF	TGTGCCAGCAGCCGTTCGCAGGGCACCGGGGAGCTGTTTTTT
TRBV28	-	TRBD2	TRBJ2-3	CASSPPRETDTQYF	TGTGCCAGCAGTCCCCCGCGGGAGACAGATACGCAGTATTTT
TRBV3-1/TRBV3-2	once	-	TRBJ1-3	CASSQEARAGNTIYF	TGTGCCAGCAGCCAAGAGGCACGGGCGGGAAACACCATATATTTT
TRBV19	-	-	TRBJ1-1	CASSMGSVGEAFF	TGTGCCAGTAGTATGGGCTCGGTGGGTGAAGCTTTCTTT
TRBV10-3	few	-	TRBJ1-1	CAISESIGNTEAFF	TGTGCCATCAGTGAGTCGATAGGGAACACTGAAGCTTTCTTT
TRBV12-5	once	-	TRBJ2-2	CASGAELTGELFF	TGTGCTAGTGGGGCAGAACTCACCGGGGAGCTGTTTTTT
TRBV6-5	-	-	TRBJ2-7	CASSRGKGSYEQYF	TGTGCCAGCAGCCGAGGCAAGGGCTCCTACGAGCAGTACTTC
TRBV5-4	-	-	TRBJ1-2	CASSLRQNNYGYTF	TGTGCCAGCAGCTTGAGGCAGAATAACTATGGCTACACCTTC
TRBV29-1	-	TRBD2	TRBJ2-7	CSYEKAGGLNEQYF	TGCAGCTATGAGAAAGCGGGGGGGCTAAACGAGCAGTACTTC
TRBV5-4	once	-	TRBJ1-1	CASSLDPTEEAFF	TGTGCCAGCAGCTTGGATCCCACAGAAGAAGCTTTCTTT
TRBV18	-	TRBD1	TRBJ2-7	CASSPTFRDRGVDEQYF	TGTGCCAGCTCACCGACCTTTCGGGACAGGGGGGTTGACGAGCAGTACTTC
TRBV7-9	-	TRBD1	TRBJ2-7	CASSSGGQLREEQYF	TGTGCCAGCAGCTCAGGGGGACAGCTAAGGGAGGAGCAGTACTTC
TRBV12-3/TRBV12-4	-	-	TRBJ2-3	CASSLGRTDTQYF	TGTGCCAGCAGTTTGGGGAGGACAGATACGCAGTATTTT
TRBV2	-	TRBD2	TRBJ2-5	CASSTRDSGETQYF	TGTGCCAGCAGCACCAGGGATAGCGGGGAGACCCAGTACTTC
TRBV29-1	once	-	TRBJ2-7	CSAALSAYEQYF	TGCAGCGCCGCCCTGTCTGCATACGAGCAGTACTTC
TRBV6-6	-	TRBD1	TRBJ1-3	CASSPQGQRLSSGNTIYF	TGTGCCAGCAGTCCCCAGGGACAGCGATTAAGCTCTGGAAACACCATATATTTT
TRBV9	-	-	TRBJ2-1	CASRSRGNEQFF	TGTGCCAGCCGCTCTCGGGGTAATGAGCAGTTCTTC
TRBV6-5	-	-	TRBJ2-5	CASGRRTAQETQYF	TGTGCCAGTGGGAGGAGGACAGCCCAAGAGACCCAGTACTTC
TRBV6-5	-	-	TRBJ2-5	CASSSINTETQYF	TGTGCCAGCAGTTCTATTAATACGGAGACCCAGTACTTC
TRBV12-5	-	TRBD1	TRBJ1-1	CASGLPGQGASEAFF	TGTGCTAGTGGTTTACCGGGACAGGGGGCCTCTGAAGCTTTCTTT
TRBV10-3	-	-	TRBJ2-5	CAISTGQGRAGGAQYF	TGTGCCATCAGTACCGGACAGGGGAGAGCGGGAGGGGCCCAGTACTTC
TRBV27	-	-	TRBJ1-5	CASSLGGLNQPQHF	TGTGCCAGCAGTTTAGGGGGTCTCAATCAGCCCCAGCATTTT